Reported below is one T cell receptor (beta chain). As yet, its antigen is unknown. As for the donors, each was a healthy bone marrow donor. While unrecorded immune exposures were likely, the donors were nominally healthy when sampled. This CDR3 has 13 residues. Deletions cut 6 bases from V and 7 bases from J, with 15 bases between. Germline loops: CDR1 MDHEN, CDR2 SYDVKM. The data were obtained in a study of cytomegalovirus exposure and HLA in healthy donors. Study-wide points: In a later analysis, a missense DCLRE1C variant was linked to TCR beta V- and J-gene trimming. Segments of the TCR beta V type were, in most cases, productive about 87% or about 30% of the time in an earlier analysis.

PCR involved 60 Vbeta and 13 Jbeta primers. Produced via immunoSEQ multiplex PCR; TCRdb's table is partial and in-frame only. Seen here are around 100,000 clones, over 60% observed once, and the top ten hold just under 3%. The source of this sequence is a woman in her late teens or twenties in good health and CMV-seropositive. The chain joins TRBV28 to TRBJ1-1; D might be TRBD1 (6 bases). Sequences were obtained from PBMCs. The CDR3 bases are TGTGCCAGCAGATCACAGGGAGGGGGTGAAGCTTTCTTT. It yields the protein CASRSQGGGEAFF.